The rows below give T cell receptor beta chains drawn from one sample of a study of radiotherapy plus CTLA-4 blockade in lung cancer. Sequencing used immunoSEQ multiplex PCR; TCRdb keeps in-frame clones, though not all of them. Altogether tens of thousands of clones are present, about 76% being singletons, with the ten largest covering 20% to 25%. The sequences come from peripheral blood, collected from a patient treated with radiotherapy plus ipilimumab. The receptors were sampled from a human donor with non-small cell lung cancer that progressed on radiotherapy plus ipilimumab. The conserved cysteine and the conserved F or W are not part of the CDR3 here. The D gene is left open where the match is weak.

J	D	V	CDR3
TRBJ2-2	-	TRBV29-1	SVEGGPNTGELF
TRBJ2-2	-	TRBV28	ASSVQNFANTGELF
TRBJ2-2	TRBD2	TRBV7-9	ASSPLAGAGTGELF
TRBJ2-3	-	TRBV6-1	ASSPGTARTDTQY
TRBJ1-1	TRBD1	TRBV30	AWSVGQLNTEAF
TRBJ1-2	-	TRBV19	ASSPHRAGGYT
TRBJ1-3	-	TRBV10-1	ASSDPGEGEDTIY
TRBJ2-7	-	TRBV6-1	ASRKQGRYNEQY
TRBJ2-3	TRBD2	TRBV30	AWSPGLALFSTDTQY
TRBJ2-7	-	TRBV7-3	ASSSNPGVEQY
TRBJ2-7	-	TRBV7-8	ASSLQDYEQY
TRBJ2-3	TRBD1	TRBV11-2	ASSLDPGQGANTQY
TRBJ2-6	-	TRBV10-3	AISSSKSGANVLT
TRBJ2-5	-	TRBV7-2	ASSLTLPETQY
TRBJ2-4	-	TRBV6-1	ASSGVALAKNIQY
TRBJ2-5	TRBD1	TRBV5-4	ASSPGTGGETQY